The T cell receptor beta chain described here comes from a study of cytomegalovirus exposure and HLA in healthy donors. The CDR3 has 14 amino acids. V dropped 5 bases and J dropped 2 bases, with 13 bases sitting between them. Germline V gives CDR1 MDHEN, CDR2 SYDVKM. PCR involved 60 Vbeta and 13 Jbeta primers. Profiling relied on immunoSEQ multiplex PCR, and the TCRdb table lists in-frame clones only, not all of them. Of around 91,000 clones listed, 78% are singletons. The sample holds one count of this clone. Its antigen is not known. Study findings and constraints: Reportedly, HLA-A and HLA-B alleles of most subjects were accurately predicted from TCR beta. The study recorded about 160 TCR beta chains that were cytomegalovirus-associated. CMV serostatus alone was available as immune exposure information. Later analysis identified several of the most significant clusters that appeared linked to common viral pathogens.

Sequenced sample: PBMCs. V usage is TRBV28 and J usage is TRBJ2-7, with D possibly matching TRBD2 (6 bases). The TCR sequence derives from a male donor in good health and CMV-seropositive. CDR3 region: CASSTQGGPYEQYF. The CDR3 DNA sequence: TGTGCCAGCAGTACGCAGGGAGGACCCTACGAGCAGTACTTC.